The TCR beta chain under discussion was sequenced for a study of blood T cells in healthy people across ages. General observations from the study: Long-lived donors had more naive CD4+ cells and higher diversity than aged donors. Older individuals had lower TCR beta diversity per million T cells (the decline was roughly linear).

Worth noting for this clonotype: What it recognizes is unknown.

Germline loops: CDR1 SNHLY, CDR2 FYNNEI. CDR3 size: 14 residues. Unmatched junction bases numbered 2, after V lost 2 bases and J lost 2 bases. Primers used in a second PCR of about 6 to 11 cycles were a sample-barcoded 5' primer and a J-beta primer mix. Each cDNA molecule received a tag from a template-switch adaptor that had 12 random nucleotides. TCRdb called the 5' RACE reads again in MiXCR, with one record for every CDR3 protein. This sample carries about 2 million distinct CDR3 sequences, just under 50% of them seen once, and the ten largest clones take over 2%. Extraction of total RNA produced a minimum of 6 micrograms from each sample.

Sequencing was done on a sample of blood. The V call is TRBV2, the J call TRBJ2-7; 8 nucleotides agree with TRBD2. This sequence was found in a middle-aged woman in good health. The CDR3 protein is CASSEQRGTYEQYF. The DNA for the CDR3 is TGTGCCAGCAGTGAACAGCGGGGGACCTACGAGCAGTACTTC.